This paragraph covers one TCR beta chain sequence. This clone was picked up a small number of times. The specificity of this receptor is unknown. Per-base qualities were not stored, and no clone one base away is much larger. The sample belongs to a study of blood T cell repertoires in COVID-19 (dated by TCRdb to 2018 to 2021). With regard to the full study: Samples from collaborators originated in the United States, Italy and Spain and spanned both the acute and convalescent phases of COVID-19. The repertoires were released in a freely available public database intended as a resource for research on the immune response to SARS-CoV-2. The samples were drawn from the first 160 participants of the ongoing ImmuneRACE study and from 1,254 subjects provided by 6 global collaborators. The dataset comprised deeply sampled blood TCRbeta repertoires from subjects exposed to, actively infected with, or recovered from COVID-19. The prospective study material was composed of cDNA or gDNA derived from T cells, B-cell-depleted T cells, or PBMCs. The sample metadata nearly always contained a de-identified subject ID, COVID-19 status, age in years and sex. HLA class I and class II types, where available, came from metadata supplied by the sample provider rather than from assay-based typing. The paper's findings and limits, for the study overall: How much clinical and demographic metadata was included differed by source and by participant, and the metadata was provided uncurated.

Its CDR3 holds 15 amino acids, cysteine through phenylalanine. Only the CDR3 portion is preserved as DNA: 45 bases, with reading frame beginning at the first base. V lost 3 bases and J lost 4 bases; the stretch between them is 15 bases long. In the germline V gene, CDR1 corresponds to MDHEN and CDR2 to SYDVKM. TCRbeta CDR3 regions were amplified from genomic DNA using the immunoSEQ Assay, a bias-controlled multiplex PCR. The published analysis was carried out like this. Nucleated cell counts per sample were estimated from amplification of reference gene primers within the assay. Sequence reads were collapsed and filtered to measure the absolute abundance of every unique TCRbeta CDR3 rearrangement. For each sample, productive Simpson clonality was calculated as the square root of Simpson's diversity index across productive rearrangements. What TCRdb holds here is the immuneACCESS table cut down to in-frame rearrangements. Part of the clones is not present; checked against another copy, under half of the missing clones reflect an unresolved V gene, and the others are unexplained. V and J calls and clone size are as listed in that table; D and trimming were resolved from the DNA. Present in this sample are tens of thousands of clones, around four fifths of which were seen just once. Clones ranked in the top ten supply 10% to 15% of the sample.

The collaborating institutions used their own protocols to collect whole blood in K2EDTA tubes. For TCRbeta analysis, collaborators shipped samples in one of three forms: frozen whole blood, isolated PBMCs, or DNA extracted from either of those sample types. The sample taken for sequencing was peripheral blood. This TCR was recovered from a human donor in a cohort sampled during active COVID-19. Here the chain combines TRBV28 and TRBJ2-5, and the D gene may be TRBD1, 6 bases matching. The CDR3 amino acid sequence is: CASSLSGGGGETQYF. The sequenced DNA: TGTGCCAGCAGTTTGTCCGGTGGGGGCGGAGAGACCCAGTACTTC.